The rows below give T cell receptor beta chains drawn from one sample of a study of T cells in Graves' hyperthyroidism and ophthalmopathy. Each CDR3 protein is one row after TCRdb ran MiXCR on the multiplex PCR reads. The data show 600,000 to 800,000 distinct CDR3 sequences, approximately 40% seen once. The specimen was blood. Source of these receptors: a woman aged 40 to 50 with Graves' hyperthyroidism. Both conserved end residues are part of each CDR3. Fields, in order: V gene, CDR3 length, J gene, CDR3 protein.

v_call: TRBV6-2/TRBV6-3
cdr3_length: 14
j_call: TRBJ1-2
cdr3_aa: CASSYSLSSYGYTF

v_call: TRBV7-2
cdr3_length: 14
j_call: TRBJ1-1
cdr3_aa: CASSLGTRNTEAFF

v_call: TRBV24-1
cdr3_length: 13
j_call: TRBJ2-2
cdr3_aa: CATSVRGTGELFF

v_call: TRBV20-1
cdr3_length: 15
j_call: TRBJ2-5
cdr3_aa: CSAKDRNTYQETQYF

v_call: TRBV6-6
cdr3_length: 11
j_call: TRBJ1-6
cdr3_aa: CASTNWDPLHF

v_call: TRBV19
cdr3_length: 16
j_call: TRBJ1-5
cdr3_aa: CASSIEVGDSNQPQHF

v_call: TRBV10-3
cdr3_length: 12
j_call: TRBJ1-2
cdr3_aa: CAISYLKVGGTF

v_call: TRBV2
cdr3_length: 15
j_call: TRBJ2-7
cdr3_aa: CASSRQGGLTYEQYF

v_call: TRBV27
cdr3_length: 16
j_call: TRBJ1-5
cdr3_aa: CASSPQQGAGNQPQHF

v_call: TRBV7-2
cdr3_length: 14
j_call: TRBJ1-2
cdr3_aa: CASSLSPGSYGYTF

v_call: TRBV5-1
cdr3_length: 13
j_call: TRBJ2-7
cdr3_aa: CASSLEVSYEQYF

v_call: TRBV6-4
cdr3_length: 15
j_call: TRBJ1-2
cdr3_aa: CASSPDRYSYHGYTF

v_call: TRBV6-5
cdr3_length: 16
j_call: TRBJ1-2
cdr3_aa: CASIGTRRAPGGGYTF

v_call: TRBV9
cdr3_length: 17
j_call: TRBJ1-3
cdr3_aa: CASSPSLRQTSGNTIYF